The rows below give T cell receptor beta chains drawn from one sample of a study of T cells expressing NK-cell markers. For each CDR3 protein, TCRdb gives one entry from its re-call of the 5' RACE reads, without DNA. The listing records some 150,000 distinct CDR3 sequences. The specimen was blood T cells: a sorted CD56 or NKG2C T cell subset, CD4+ or CD8+ T cells, or bulk PBMC T cells (not recorded which). All receptors come from a woman between 45 and 60 years old in good health. CDR3s include the opening cysteine and the closing phenylalanine or tryptophan.

len	v_gene	j_gene	CDR3aa
17	TRBV7-9	TRBJ2-1	CASSLDGTSGIRGEQFF
13	TRBV29-1	TRBJ1-2	CSVEGPVTYGYTF
13	TRBV2	TRBJ1-4	CASSIGTTEKLFF
14	TRBV13	TRBJ2-2	CASSGGDGTGELFF
17	TRBV6-5	TRBJ2-3	CASSSPPTSGRLDTQYF
11	TRBV6-5	TRBJ2-7	CASSSNYEQYF
15	TRBV5-5	TRBJ2-5	CASSFTGFGQETQYF
16	TRBV13	TRBJ2-3	CASSTSAGQNTDTQYF
19	TRBV20-1	TRBJ2-1	CSAMILAGGFPVSYNEQFF
14	TRBV19	TRBJ2-7	CASSTGTLHYEQYF
17	TRBV5-1	TRBJ2-1	CASSSPSVPSSYNEQFF
12	TRBV5-1	TRBJ2-7	CASSTGNYEQYF
13	TRBV7-9	TRBJ2-7	CAGLLEYSYEQYF
15	TRBV5-6	TRBJ2-5	CASSLAGRGQETQYF
13	TRBV27	TRBJ1-3	CASSFGNLDTIYF
15	TRBV5-5	TRBJ2-2	CASSVLAGETGELFF
13	TRBV10-2	TRBJ2-3	CASTRVRTDTQYF
16	TRBV6-6	TRBJ2-1	CASSYPGTSGGHEQFF
17	TRBV29-1	TRBJ2-1	CSMLGTSGRAKGDEQFF
18	TRBV6-2/TRBV6-3	TRBJ2-1	CASSYSIGGERLYNEQFF
14	TRBV12-3/TRBV12-4	TRBJ2-2	CASSFPGLAGELFF
14	TRBV6-5	TRBJ2-7	CASSYSSGGPPQYF
14	TRBV5-1	TRBJ2-1	CASRLAGGRNEQFF
16	TRBV7-9	TRBJ2-3	CAGSADAGGLPDTQYF
15	TRBV7-9	TRBJ2-6	CASRNEGSGANVLTF
14	TRBV27	TRBJ1-6	CASSLGQYNSPLHF
13	TRBV5-6	TRBJ2-5	CASSPEIQETQYF
14	TRBV11-3	TRBJ2-1	CASSMRQEGNEQFF
15	TRBV12-3/TRBV12-4	TRBJ2-2	CASTPAGPNTGELFF
11	TRBV20-1	TRBJ1-2	CSARYGVGYTF
14	TRBV11-2	TRBJ2-4	CASSHLTVENIQYF
14	TRBV7-9	TRBJ2-1	CASSLKGSYNEQFF